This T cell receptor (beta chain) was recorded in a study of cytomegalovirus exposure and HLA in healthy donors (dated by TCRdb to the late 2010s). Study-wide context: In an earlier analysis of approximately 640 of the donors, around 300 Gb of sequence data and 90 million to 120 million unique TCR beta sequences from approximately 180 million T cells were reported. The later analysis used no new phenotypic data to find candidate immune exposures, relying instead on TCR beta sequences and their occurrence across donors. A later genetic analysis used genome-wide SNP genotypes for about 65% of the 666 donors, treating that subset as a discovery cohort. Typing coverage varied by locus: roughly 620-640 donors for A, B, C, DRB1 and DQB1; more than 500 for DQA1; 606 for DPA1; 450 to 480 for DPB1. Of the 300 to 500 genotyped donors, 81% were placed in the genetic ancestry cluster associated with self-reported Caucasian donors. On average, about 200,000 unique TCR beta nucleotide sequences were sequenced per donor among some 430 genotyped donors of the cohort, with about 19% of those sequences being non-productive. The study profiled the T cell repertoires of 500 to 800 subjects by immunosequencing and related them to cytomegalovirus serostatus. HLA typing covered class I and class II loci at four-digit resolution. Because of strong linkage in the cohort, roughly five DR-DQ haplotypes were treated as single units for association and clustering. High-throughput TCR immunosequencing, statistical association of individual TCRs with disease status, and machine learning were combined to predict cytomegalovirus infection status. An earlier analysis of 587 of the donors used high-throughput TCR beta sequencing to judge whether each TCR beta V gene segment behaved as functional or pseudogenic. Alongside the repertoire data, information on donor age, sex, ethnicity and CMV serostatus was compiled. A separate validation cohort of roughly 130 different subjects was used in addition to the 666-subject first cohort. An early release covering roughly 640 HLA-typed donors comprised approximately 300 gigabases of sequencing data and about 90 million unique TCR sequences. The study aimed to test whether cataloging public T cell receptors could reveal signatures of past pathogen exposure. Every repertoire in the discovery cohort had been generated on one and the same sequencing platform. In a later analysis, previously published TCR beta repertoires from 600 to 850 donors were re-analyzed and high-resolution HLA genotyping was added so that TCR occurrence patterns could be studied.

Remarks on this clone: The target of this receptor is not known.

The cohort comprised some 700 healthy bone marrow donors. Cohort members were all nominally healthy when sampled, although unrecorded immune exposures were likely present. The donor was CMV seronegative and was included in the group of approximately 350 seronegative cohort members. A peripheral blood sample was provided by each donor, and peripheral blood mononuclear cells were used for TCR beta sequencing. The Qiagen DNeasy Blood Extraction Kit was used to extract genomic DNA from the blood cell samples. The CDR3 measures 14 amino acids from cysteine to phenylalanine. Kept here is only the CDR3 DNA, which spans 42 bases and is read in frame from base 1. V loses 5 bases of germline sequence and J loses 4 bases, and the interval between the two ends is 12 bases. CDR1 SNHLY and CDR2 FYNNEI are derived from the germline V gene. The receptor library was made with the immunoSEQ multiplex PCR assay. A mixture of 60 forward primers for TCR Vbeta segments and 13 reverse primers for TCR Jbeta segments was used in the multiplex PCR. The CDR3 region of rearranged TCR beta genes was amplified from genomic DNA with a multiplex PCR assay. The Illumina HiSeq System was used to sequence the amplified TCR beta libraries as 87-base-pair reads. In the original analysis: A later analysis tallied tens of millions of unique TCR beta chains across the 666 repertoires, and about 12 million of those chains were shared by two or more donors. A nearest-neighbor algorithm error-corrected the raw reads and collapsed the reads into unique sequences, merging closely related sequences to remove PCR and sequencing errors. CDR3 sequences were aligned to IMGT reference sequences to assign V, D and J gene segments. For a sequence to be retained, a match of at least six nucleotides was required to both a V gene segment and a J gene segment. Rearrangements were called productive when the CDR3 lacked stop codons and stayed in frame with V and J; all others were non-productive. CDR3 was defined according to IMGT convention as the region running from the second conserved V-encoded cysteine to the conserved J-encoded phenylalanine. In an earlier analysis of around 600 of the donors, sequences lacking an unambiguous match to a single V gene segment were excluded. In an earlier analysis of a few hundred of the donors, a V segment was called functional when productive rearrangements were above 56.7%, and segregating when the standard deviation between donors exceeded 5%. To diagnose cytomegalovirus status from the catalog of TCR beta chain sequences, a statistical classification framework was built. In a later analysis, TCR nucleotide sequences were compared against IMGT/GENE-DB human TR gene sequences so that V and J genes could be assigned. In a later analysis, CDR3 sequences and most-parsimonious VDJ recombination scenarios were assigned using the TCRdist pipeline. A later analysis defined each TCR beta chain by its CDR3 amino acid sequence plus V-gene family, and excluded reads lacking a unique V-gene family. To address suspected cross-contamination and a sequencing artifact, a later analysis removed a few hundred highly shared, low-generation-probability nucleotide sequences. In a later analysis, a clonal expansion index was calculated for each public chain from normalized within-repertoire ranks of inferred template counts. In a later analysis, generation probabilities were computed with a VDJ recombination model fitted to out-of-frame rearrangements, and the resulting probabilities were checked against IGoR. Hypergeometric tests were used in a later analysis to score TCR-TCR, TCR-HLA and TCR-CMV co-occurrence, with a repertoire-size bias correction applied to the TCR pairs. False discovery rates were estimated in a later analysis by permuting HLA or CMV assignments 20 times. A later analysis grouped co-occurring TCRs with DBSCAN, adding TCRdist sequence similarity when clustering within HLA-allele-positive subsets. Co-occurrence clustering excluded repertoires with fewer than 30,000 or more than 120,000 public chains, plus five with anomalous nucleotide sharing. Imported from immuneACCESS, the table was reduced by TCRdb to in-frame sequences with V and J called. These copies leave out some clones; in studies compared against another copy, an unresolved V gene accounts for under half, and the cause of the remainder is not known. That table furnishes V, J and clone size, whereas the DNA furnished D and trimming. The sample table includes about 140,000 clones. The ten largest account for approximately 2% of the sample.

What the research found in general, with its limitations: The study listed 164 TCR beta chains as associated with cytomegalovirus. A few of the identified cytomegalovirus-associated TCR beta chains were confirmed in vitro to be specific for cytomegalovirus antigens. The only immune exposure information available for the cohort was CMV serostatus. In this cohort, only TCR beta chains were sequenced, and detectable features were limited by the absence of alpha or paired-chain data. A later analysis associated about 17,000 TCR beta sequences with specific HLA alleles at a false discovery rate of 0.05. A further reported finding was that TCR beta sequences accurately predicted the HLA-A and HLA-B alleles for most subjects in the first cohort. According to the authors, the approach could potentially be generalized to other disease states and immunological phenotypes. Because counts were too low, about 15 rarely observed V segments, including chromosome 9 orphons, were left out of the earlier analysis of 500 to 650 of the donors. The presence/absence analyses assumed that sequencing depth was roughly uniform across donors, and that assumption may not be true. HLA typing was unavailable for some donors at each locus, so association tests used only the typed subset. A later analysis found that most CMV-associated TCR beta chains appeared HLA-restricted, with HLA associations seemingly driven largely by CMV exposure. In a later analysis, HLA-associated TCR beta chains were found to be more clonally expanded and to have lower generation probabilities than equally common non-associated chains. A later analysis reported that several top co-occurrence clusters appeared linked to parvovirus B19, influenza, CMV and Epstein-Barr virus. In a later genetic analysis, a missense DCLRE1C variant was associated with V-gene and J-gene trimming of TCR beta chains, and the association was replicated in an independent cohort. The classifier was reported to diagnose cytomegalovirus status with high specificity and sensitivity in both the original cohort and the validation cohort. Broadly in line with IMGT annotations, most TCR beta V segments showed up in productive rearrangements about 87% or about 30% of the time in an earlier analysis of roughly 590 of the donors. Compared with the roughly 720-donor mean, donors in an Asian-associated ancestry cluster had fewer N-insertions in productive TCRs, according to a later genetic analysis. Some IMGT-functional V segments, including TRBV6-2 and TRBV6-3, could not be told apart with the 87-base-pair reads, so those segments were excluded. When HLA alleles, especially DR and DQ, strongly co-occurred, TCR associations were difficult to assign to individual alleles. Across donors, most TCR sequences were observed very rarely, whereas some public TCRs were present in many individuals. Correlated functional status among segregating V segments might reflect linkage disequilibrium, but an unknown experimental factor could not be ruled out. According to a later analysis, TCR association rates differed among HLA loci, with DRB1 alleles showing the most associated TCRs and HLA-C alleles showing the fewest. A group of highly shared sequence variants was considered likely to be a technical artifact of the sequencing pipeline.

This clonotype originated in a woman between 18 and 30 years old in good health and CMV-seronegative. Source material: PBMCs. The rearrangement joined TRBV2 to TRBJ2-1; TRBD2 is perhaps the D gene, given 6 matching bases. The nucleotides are TGTGCCAGCAGTCGGGGGAGCAATTACAATGAGCAGTTCTTC. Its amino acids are CASSRGSNYNEQFF.